Shown below are 2 T cell receptor beta chains from a single sample sequenced in a study of identical twins. TCRdb independently ran MiXCR on the 5' RACE reads; one entry per CDR3 protein. The top ten hold 1.6% of the sample, which has approximately 680,000 distinct CDR3 sequences, about 7.6% seen once. These same data were also listed under a study on yellow fever vaccine responses in identical twins.

The specimen was PBMCs. The receptors here all came from a woman aged 18-30 years in good health.

V gene TRBV11-2 combines with J gene TRBJ2-3, with D tentatively TRBD2 (5 bases). Germline CDR1 SGHAT, CDR2 FQNNGV. V was trimmed by 1 base and J by 0 bases, leaving 8 bases between them. The CDR3 runs 15 residues. CDR3 protein: CASSLVGDSTDTQYF. For the CDR3, the DNA is TGTGCCAGCAGCTTAGTCGGGGATAGCACAGATACGCAGTATTTT.

There are many counts of this clonotype. The chain employs TRBV20-1 and TRBJ1-4; D not certain. Germline V lookup: CDR1 DFQATT, CDR2 SNEGSKA (reference sequence). V was shortened by 2 bases and J by 8 bases, with 15 bases between the two germline ends. This CDR3 comprises 14 residues. The CDR3 spells CSARKSEGSEKLFF. The CDR3 DNA reads as TGCAGTGCTAGAAAATCTGAGGGCTCGGAAAAACTGTTTTTT.